Listed below are T cell receptor beta chains from one sample, sequenced in a study of blood T cells in healthy people across ages. TCRdb processed the 5' RACE reads anew with MiXCR; each CDR3 protein has one entry. Here the sample spans some 730,000 distinct CDR3 sequences, about 24% being singletons. Sequenced: blood. All receptors derive from a man between 65 and 85 years old in good health. The CDR3 runs from the conserved cysteine through the conserved F or W. A D gene is named only where the DNA matches it firmly. Not every row has a clone size; where given, it reads once, few, many or a size class.

D: TRBD2
V: TRBV4-1
J: TRBJ2-1
size: few
DNA: TGCGCCAGCAGCCAAGATCAGGCCAGCGGGAGGGTCAATGAGCAGTTCTTC
CDR3: CASSQDQASGRVNEQFF

D: NA
V: TRBV11-2
J: TRBJ2-1
size: NA
DNA: TGTGCCAGCAGCTCGGACACAGGACTAAAGCAGTTCTTC
CDR3: CASSSDTGLKQFF

D: TRBD1
V: TRBV6-6
J: TRBJ2-3
size: NA
DNA: TGTGCCAGCAGCCTTACGGACAGGGTGGTAGATACGCAGTATTTT
CDR3: CASSLTDRVVDTQYF

D: TRBD1
V: TRBV6-1
J: TRBJ2-1
size: NA
DNA: TGTGCCAGCAGCAAACAGGGGTCGGGACAGAGCCCCCTAAATGAGCAGTTCTTC
CDR3: CASSKQGSGQSPLNEQFF

D: TRBD1
V: TRBV11-3
J: TRBJ2-1
size: NA
DNA: TGTGCCAGCAGCTTGAACAGGGGGAAGGGCAATGAGCAGTTCTTC
CDR3: CASSLNRGKGNEQFF

D: NA
V: TRBV5-1
J: TRBJ1-1
size: NA
DNA: TGCGCCAGCAGCTTACGAACCGGGTACGACACTGAAGCTTTCTTT
CDR3: CASSLRTGYDTEAFF

D: NA
V: TRBV3-1
J: TRBJ1-5
size: NA
DNA: TGTGCCAGCAGCCAAGATCATGGGAATCAGCCCCAGCATTTT
CDR3: CASSQDHGNQPQHF

D: NA
V: TRBV5-1
J: TRBJ1-1
size: many
DNA: TGCGCCAGCAGCACCAACAGTCTCACTGAAGCTTTCTTT
CDR3: CASSTNSLTEAFF

D: NA
V: TRBV19
J: TRBJ1-2
size: many
DNA: TGTGCCAGTAGTAAACAGGGAAACTATGGCTACACCTTC
CDR3: CASSKQGNYGYTF

D: NA
V: TRBV29-1
J: TRBJ2-5
size: NA
DNA: TGCAGCGTTGAAGCGCGGGATGCAGGGCGGAAGACCCAGTACTTC
CDR3: CSVEARDAGRKTQYF